This T cell receptor (beta chain) was captured by sequencing in a study of PD-L1 blockade in urothelial cancer (dated by TCRdb to about 2017). Looking at the study overall: Every patient began therapy in about 2014 and was given atezolizumab 1,200 mg intravenously every 3 weeks. Blood samples were analyzed at 3 weeks after treatment start (second dose) and at 6 weeks after treatment start. A median of approximately 140,000 T cells and approximately 86,000 unique TCRs was obtained from blood samples, and a median clonality of around 0.072 was observed. An ECOG performance status of 0 or 1 was recorded for the patients, and 0 to 3 prior chemotherapy regimens had been received by the patients. Durable clinical benefit meant progression-free survival longer than 6 months, and TCR features were also tested against progression-free and overall survival. Pretreatment tumor samples, along with matched peripheral blood serially collected before and after atezolizumab treatment, were subjected to TCR sequencing. Pretreatment blood TCR-seq was available for about 28 patients, at least one posttreatment blood collection was obtained for about 24 patients, and tumor TCR-seq was available for about 24 patients. In the same patients who had TCR sequencing, pretreatment tumors also underwent whole exome sequencing and RNA sequencing. About nine tenths of the roughly 29 patients were identified as males with urothelial cancer of bladder origin, and a prior smoking history was reported by 18 of 29 patients. Durable clinical benefit was achieved by nine patients and was not achieved by 20 patients. Somatic, immune and clinical correlates of response to PD-L1 blockade with atezolizumab in urothelial cancer were the focus of an exploratory multi-omic analysis. Results and caveats for the whole study, not just this receptor: Improved progression-free and overall survival was found to be associated with pretreatment peripheral blood TCR clonality below the median. Because the sample size was small (n = 29) and many of the analyses were exploratory, the results are meant to be hypothesis-generating. At 3 weeks after the start of treatment, tumor-associated TCR clones in peripheral blood had expanded more in patients with durable benefit (n ≈ 22, p = 0.022).

From its cysteine to its phenylalanine, the CDR3 spans 13 amino acids. Left in the record is the CDR3 DNA by itself, 39 bases read in frame from the first base. The germline V gene provides CDR1 SGHRS and CDR2 YFSETQ. The V end loses 0 bases and the J end loses 14 bases, and a stretch of 17 bases separates them. A note on this clone: Its antigen has not been determined. Base qualities are not at hand, and no much larger clone is one base apart.

Synthetic TCR analog templates were spiked into each PCR to estimate absolute template abundance from read counts. Using the immunoSEQ assay, TCRbeta CDR3 regions were amplified from genomic DNA with bias-controlled V and J gene primers. Sequencing of rearranged TCRbeta segments was performed at approximately 20X coverage. As for how the authors treated the data: Sequencing errors were corrected by clustering and CDR3s were annotated against IMGT to assign V, D and J genes. Out-of-frame and stop-codon sequences were excluded, and only productive TCRbeta rearrangements were used in downstream analyses. Clonality was computed as one minus Shannon entropy normalized by the log of the number of unique productive sequences. Clones differing between time points or between blood and tumor were identified using Fisher's exact test with Benjamini-Hochberg correction, with an adjusted p below 0.01 applied as the threshold. Drawn from immuneACCESS, this table holds only the in-frame rearrangements with V and J called that TCRdb kept. Clones are partly lost; checked studies trace under half to an unresolved V gene and leave the rest unexplained. V and J calls and clone size come straight from that table; D and trimming were deduced from the DNA. This sample has some 22,000 clones in its table, and around 91% of those were observed once. The ten biggest clones cover about 10% of the sample.

This specimen's time point label, per the study, means: peripheral blood 6 weeks after treatment start. A cohort of some 29 patients with locally advanced or metastatic urothelial carcinoma, treated at Memorial Sloan Kettering on a trial protocol, was included. Peripheral blood mononuclear cells were collected pretreatment and during treatment, with between 1 and 8 total time points obtained per patient. The Qiagen DNeasy Blood extraction kit was used to purify genomic DNA from total PBMCs and tumor samples. PBMCs were collected pretreatment and during treatment, and were isolated and stored as previously described.

The TCR was taken from an older woman with urothelial cancer. The material sequenced was PBMCs, taken around atezolizumab (anti-PD-L1) treatment. Recombination linked TRBV5-1 to TRBJ1-1, with TRBD1 as a weak D call on 6 bases. The bases read TGCGCCAGCAGCTTGGGGCAGGGGATACAAACCTTCTTT. Its protein reads: CASSLGQGIQTFF.